Each of the 12 T cell receptor beta chains below was sequenced from the same sample in a study of T cell repertoires in cytomegalovirus infection. TCRdb used MiXCR to reprocess the reads, holding one entry per CDR3 protein. Of a few hundred thousand distinct CDR3 sequences in the sample, over 7.5% were seen once. The specimen was PBMCs. The receptors come from a human donor in good health (CMV status not recorded). Some clones in this sample may be carry-over from other donors' samples.

The gene calls are TRBV13 and TRBJ2-7, with 9 bases aligning to TRBD1. The CDR3 consists of 14 residues. Germline CDR1 reads PRHDT; CDR2 reads FYEKMQ (reference sequence). The junction had 5 bases not matched to a gene; V was cut back by 5 bases and J by 3 bases. The CDR3 region has the DNA TGTGCCAGCAGCCCCAGGGACAGGGTCTACGAGCAGTACTTC. Translation: CASSPRDRVYEQYF. Complete variable domain (other parts from reference TRBV13 and TRBJ2-7): AAGVIQSPRHLIKEKRETATLKCYPIPRHDTVYWYQQGPGQDPQFLISFYEKMQSDKGSIPDRFSAQQFSDYHSELNMSSLELGDSALYFCASSPRDRVYEQYFGPGTRLTVT.

This clonotype was detected many times. DNA of the CDR3: TGTGCCAGCAGCTCCCCCCCAAACACCATATATTTT. It encodes CASSSPPNTIYF. The chain joins TRBV7-2 to TRBJ1-3; D is ambiguous. The CDR3 is 12 amino acids. V was shortened by 4 bases and J by 6 bases, with 7 bases between the two germline ends. In germline, CDR1 is SGHTA, CDR2 FQGNSA.

This rearrangement joins TRBV19 to TRBJ1-5; 7 positions agree with TRBD1. V was clipped by 5 bases and J by 1 base; unmatched bases: 5. Germline V lookup: CDR1 LNHDA, CDR2 SQIVND (reference sequence). This CDR3 is built from 15 residues. The CDR3 nucleotides read TGTGCCAGTAGTGGAGGGGGCCTGAGCAATCAGCCCCAGCATTTT. Residues: CASSGGGLSNQPQHF.

At least ten counts were recorded for this clonotype. The gene calls are TRBV4-3 and TRBJ2-5, with D unresolved. V shed 0 bases and J shed 5 bases, with 10 bases lying between them. This CDR3 spans 14 amino acids. Germline assignment: CDR1 LGHNA and CDR2 YSLEER. The CDR3, as DNA: TGCGCCAGCAGCCAAGATCAGGCGACCGAGACCCAGTACTTC. Translating it yields CASSQDQATETQYF.

The J gene is TRBJ1-2, the V gene TRBV18; TRBD1 agrees at 12 bases. Germline V CDR1 and CDR2: KGHSH, LQKENI. The CDR3 contains 17 residues. V was pared by 1 base and J by 8 bases, with 11 bases of the junction left unmatched. In DNA form, the CDR3 reads TGTGCCAGCTCACCACGTACCCCGGGACAGGGGGCGGGCGGCTACACCTTC. Its protein product is CASSPRTPGQGAGGYTF.

This clonotype was recorded many times. The rearrangement uses TRBV7-3 and TRBJ2-6; a weak D match, TRBD1 (5 bases). CDR3 size: 16 residues. Looked up from germline, CDR1 is SGHTA and CDR2 is FQGTGA. Trimming stripped 4 bases from V and 0 bases from J, with 10 bases between. The CDR3 loop is CASSSGLTSGANVLTF. In DNA, the CDR3 is TGTGCCAGCAGCTCAGGGCTGACCTCTGGGGCCAACGTCCTGACTTTC.

The chain employs TRBV24-1 and TRBJ1-1; D is ambiguous. The CDR3 extends over 13 amino acids. The germline CDR1 and CDR2 sequences are KGHDR and SFDVKD. Trimming stripped 4 bases from V and 1 base from J, with 6 bases between. The CDR3 protein is CATSDLTNTEAFF. CDR3 DNA: TGTGCCACCAGTGACCTTACGAACACTGAAGCTTTCTTT.

V is TRBV19 and J is TRBJ1-2; 7 nucleotides match TRBD1. Losses at the gene ends were 7 bases for V and 5 bases for J; bases not matched to a gene: 13. The V gene's germline CDR1 is LNHDA and CDR2 SQIVND (reference sequence). There are 15 residues in the CDR3. The CDR3 DNA reads as TGTGCCAGTATAAAACCGGGACAGTCCTCATATGGCTACACCTTC. This encodes CASIKPGQSSYGYTF.

This clonotype was seen only a few times. The chain combines TRBV7-8 with TRBJ1-1; 9 bases match TRBD1. This CDR3 has 20 residues. Germline V gene data show CDR1 as SGHVS and CDR2 as FQNEAQ. The ends lost 5 bases at V and 3 bases at J; junction bases unmatched: 22. The CDR3 DNA reads as TGTGCCAGCAGCCGCCTCTTTGGCCCGCGGCCGGGACAGGGTGACACTGAAGCTTTCTTT. It is translated as CASSRLFGPRPGQGDTEAFF.

Relative to its sample, this clonotype is medium-sized. V is TRBV11-2 and J is TRBJ2-3, with 8 bases lining up with TRBD2. CDR1 is SGHAT, CDR2 FQNNGV, per germline. With V trimmed by 6 bases and J by 1 base, 12 bases remained unmatched. This CDR3 region has 17 residues. The CDR3 DNA is TGTGCCAGCAGGACCCCGAGGACTAGCAATGGCACAGATACGCAGTATTTT. Translation gives CASRTPRTSNGTDTQYF.

The CDR3 DNA sequence: TGCAGCCCGGGACTAGCCTCCTACAATGAGCAGTTCTTC. This translates into CSPGLASYNEQFF. V usage is TRBV20-1 and J usage is TRBJ2-1; the match to TRBD2 covers 9 bases. This CDR3 has 13 residues. Germline V gives CDR1 DFQATT, CDR2 SNEGSKA (reference sequence).

The chain uses TRBV7-9 and TRBJ1-1; D gene uncertain. The germline V gene encodes CDR1 SEHNR and CDR2 FQNEAQ (reference sequence). V lost 4 bases, J lost 1 base, and 7 bases lay in between. The CDR3 is 13 amino acids. The chain's CDR3 is CASSWPANTEAFF. The CDR3 DNA reads as TGTGCCAGCAGCTGGCCGGCGAACACTGAAGCTTTCTTT.